Following are 8 T cell receptor beta chains from one sample sequenced in a study of glioma-infiltrating T cells after dendritic cell vaccination. Measured with immunoSEQ multiplex PCR; TCRdb has only the in-frame clones, and not every one. This sample yields tens of thousands of clones, of which roughly 80% are seen a single time; roughly 2% belongs to the top ten. The sequenced sample was blood, obtained before dendritic cell vaccination. The receptors come from a human donor with glioblastoma.

DNA of the CDR3: TGTGCCAGCAGCCAAGAAGGAAGGCTAGCGGGGGGGCCGGTTTACGAGCAGTACTTC. It is translated as CASSQEGRLAGGPVYEQYF. The genes are TRBV4-2 and TRBJ2-7; 12 nucleotides line up with TRBD2. This CDR3 has 19 residues. Looked up from germline, CDR1 is LGHNA and CDR2 is YNFKEQ. The V gene end was trimmed by 0 bases and the J gene end by 4 bases; junction bases not matched to a gene: 13.

On this clone: A junction end diverges from the germline sequence, so it may reflect a read error. The rearrangement links TRBV18 to TRBJ2-5; D is unclear. CDR1 and CDR2 (germline): KGHSH, LQKENI. CDR3 length equals 14 residues. The CDR3 nucleotides are TGTGCCAGCGCACCTGCGTTACCCCAAGAGACCCAGTACTTC. It is translated as CASAPALPQETQYF. The full variable domain, rest sourced from reference TRBV18 and TRBJ2-5, is NAGVMQNPRHLVRRRGQEARLRCSPMKGHSHVYWYRQLPEEGLKFMVYLQKENIIDESGMPKERFSAEFPKEGPSILRIQQVVRGDSAAYFCASAPALPQETQYFGPGTRLLVL.

J is TRBJ2-3 and V is TRBV5-1; 11 bases are shared with TRBD1. Germline V lookup: CDR1 SGHRS, CDR2 YFSETQ. J lost 4 bases, V lost 0 bases, and 4 bases had no gene match. The CDR3 sequence is 16 residues long. CDR3: CASSLDRTGGADTQYF. CDR3 nucleotide sequence: TGCGCCAGCAGCTTGGATCGGACAGGGGGCGCAGATACGCAGTATTTT. The variable domain in full, completed from reference TRBV5-1 and TRBJ2-3, reads KAGVTQTPRYLIKTRGQQVTLSCSPISGHRSVSWYQQTPGQGLQFLFEYFSETQRNKGNFPGRFSGRQFSNSRSEMNVSTLELGDSALYLCASSLDRTGGADTQYFGPGTRLTVL.

The V gene is TRBV15, the J gene TRBJ2-5; 7 bases fit TRBD1. Germline V gene data show CDR1 as LNHNV and CDR2 as YYDKDF (reference sequence). The V segment lost 3 bases and the J segment 4 bases; nucleotides outside the gene matches: 17. The CDR3 covers 18 residues. CDR3 bases: TGTGCCACCAGCAGCGACCGACAACCGGGACAGCTAAGAGAGACCCAGTACTTC. Amino acid sequence: CATSSDRQPGQLRETQYF.

The CDR3 region has the DNA TGTGCCAGCTCAATTACTAGCGGGGGGTACAATGAGCAGTTCTTC. It is translated as CASSITSGGYNEQFF. The chain has TRBV18 and TRBJ2-1; 12 positions agree with TRBD2. Trimming removed 5 bases from V and 4 bases from J; junction bases left unmatched: 3. Germline V gene data show CDR1 as KGHSH and CDR2 as LQKENI. The CDR3 length is 15 residues.

The gene calls are TRBV11-2 and TRBJ1-2; no clear D. CDR1 and CDR2 from the germline V gene are SGHAT and FQNNGV. V lost 2 bases and J 0 bases, leaving 10 bases between the germline ends. This CDR3 is built from 15 residues. The chain's CDR3 is CASSLQAGPNYGYTF. Here the CDR3 DNA reads TGTGCCAGCAGCTTACAGGCGGGTCCTAACTATGGCTACACCTTC.

The V call is TRBV5-8, the J call TRBJ1-1; D gene ambiguous. The germline CDR1 and CDR2 sequences are SGHTS and YDEGEE. This CDR3 is 13 amino acids long. V lost 1 base, J lost 1 base, and 5 bases lay in between. Here the CDR3 DNA reads TGTGCCAGCAGCTTGCACTCGAACACTGAAGCTTTCTTT. Protein: CASSLHSNTEAFF.

In this sample, this clone turned up once. The chain employs TRBV5-4 and TRBJ2-1, with D maybe TRBD2 (5 bases). The CDR3 runs 15 residues. V lost 1 base, J lost 2 bases, and 10 bases lay in between. Germline CDR1 and CDR2: SGHNT and YYREEE (reference sequence). The CDR3 sequence is CASSLPDSPYNEQFF. Here the CDR3 DNA reads TGTGCCAGCAGCTTGCCGGACTCACCCTACAATGAGCAGTTCTTC.